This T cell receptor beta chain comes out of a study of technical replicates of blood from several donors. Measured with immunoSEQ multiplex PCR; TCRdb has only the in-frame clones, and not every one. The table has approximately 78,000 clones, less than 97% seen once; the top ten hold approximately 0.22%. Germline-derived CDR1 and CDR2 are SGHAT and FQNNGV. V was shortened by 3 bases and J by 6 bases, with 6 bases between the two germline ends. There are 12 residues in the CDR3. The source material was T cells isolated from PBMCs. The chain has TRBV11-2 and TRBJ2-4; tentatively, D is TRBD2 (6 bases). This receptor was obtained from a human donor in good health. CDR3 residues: CASSFSGNIQYF. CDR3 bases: TGTGCCAGCAGCTTTAGCGGAAACATTCAGTACTTC.